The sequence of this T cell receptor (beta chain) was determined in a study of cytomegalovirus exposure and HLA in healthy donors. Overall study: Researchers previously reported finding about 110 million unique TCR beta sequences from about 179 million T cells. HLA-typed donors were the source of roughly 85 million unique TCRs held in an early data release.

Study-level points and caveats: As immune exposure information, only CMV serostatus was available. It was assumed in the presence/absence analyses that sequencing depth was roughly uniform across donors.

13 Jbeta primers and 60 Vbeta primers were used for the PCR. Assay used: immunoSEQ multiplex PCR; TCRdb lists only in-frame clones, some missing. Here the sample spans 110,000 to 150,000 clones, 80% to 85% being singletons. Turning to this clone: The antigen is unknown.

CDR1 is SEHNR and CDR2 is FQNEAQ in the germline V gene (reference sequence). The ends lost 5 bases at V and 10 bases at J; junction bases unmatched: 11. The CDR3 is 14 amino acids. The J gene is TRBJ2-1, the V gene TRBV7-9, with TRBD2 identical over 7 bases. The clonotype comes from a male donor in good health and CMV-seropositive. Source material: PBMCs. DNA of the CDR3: TGTGCCAGCAGCCCGATCGGGGGGAGGGCCGAGCAGTTCTTC. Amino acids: CASSPIGGRAEQFF.